The 18 T cell receptor beta chains below were found in one sample sequenced in a study of T cell responses to AZD1222 COVID-19 vaccine. Repertoires were generated with immunoSEQ multiplex PCR, while TCRdb's copy carries only in-frame clones and drops some. The profile shows over 110,000 clones, roughly 90% of them singletons. The input for sequencing was peripheral blood, taken 28 days after the second AZD1222 dose. All receptors come from an adult who received the AZD1222 COVID-19 vaccine.

The chain has TRBV28 and TRBJ2-3; tentatively, D is TRBD1 or TRBD2 (5 bases each). V lost 4 bases to trimming and J lost 2 bases, with 13 bases between them. Germline V CDR1 and CDR2: MDHEN, SYDVKM. The CDR3 totals 15 residues. CDR3 in amino acids: CASSSLEGLTDTQYF. DNA for the CDR3: TGTGCCAGCAGTTCACTAGAGGGGCTCACAGATACGCAGTATTTT.

This chain connects TRBV20-1 to TRBJ1-2; D is unresolved. Germline V lookup: CDR1 DFQATT, CDR2 SNEGSKA (reference sequence). The CDR3 loop spans 10 amino acids. The CDR3 is CSVGYYGYTF. DNA of the CDR3: TGCTCAGTAGGGTACTATGGCTACACCTTC.

The V call is TRBV3-1 (or the pseudogene TRBV3-2), the J call TRBJ2-1; D is unclear. CDR1 and CDR2 from the germline V gene are LGHDT and YNNKEL (reference sequence). The CDR3 sequence is 15 residues long. Trimming cost V 0 bases and J 4 bases, with 10 bases left between them. CDR3 residues: CASSQDGISYNEQFF. The CDR3 region has the DNA TGTGCCAGCAGCCAAGATGGGATCAGTTACAATGAGCAGTTCTTC.

This chain connects TRBV5-1 to TRBJ1-4; tentative D call: TRBD1 (5 bases). V gave up 4 bases and J gave up 9 bases, with 19 bases separating them. This CDR3 is 15 amino acids long. Germline V gene sequence: CDR1 SGHRS, CDR2 YFSETQ. The CDR3 nucleotides read TGCGCCAGCAGCGCCATGGATGGGGGGTTGAAAAAACTGTTTTTT. It specifies CASSAMDGGLKKLFF.

The gene calls are TRBV5-8 and TRBJ1-6, with 8 bases matching TRBD1. The V and J ends lost 4 bases and 5 bases, in that order; junction bases with no gene match: 8. This CDR3 is 16 amino acids long. The germline gives CDR1 SGHTS, CDR2 YDEGEE. CDR3 bases: TGTGCCAGCAGCCCCCAACGGACAGGGAATAATTCACCCCTCCACTTT. Residues: CASSPQRTGNNSPLHF.

The chain is built from TRBV6-5 and TRBJ1-6; D possibly corresponds to TRBD1 (6 bases). Germline V gene sequence: CDR1 MNHEY, CDR2 SVGAGI. The CDR3 sequence is 12 residues long. V dropped 6 bases and J dropped 10 bases, with 10 bases sitting between them. For the CDR3, the DNA is TGTGCCAGCAGACAGGGTGGCTCACCCCTCCACTTT. Translated, it gives CASRQGGSPLHF.

This clone is a singleton in its sample. The chain recombines TRBV19 with TRBJ1-5; 11 bases line up with TRBD1. The V gene's germline CDR1 is LNHDA and CDR2 SQIVND (reference sequence). The CDR3 totals 16 residues. The J segment lost 1 base and the V segment lost 4 bases, leaving 3 bases of the junction unmatched. Written as DNA, the CDR3 is TGTGCCAGTAGTACTAGGGACAGGGGGAGCAATCAGCCCCAGCATTTT. Translating gives CASSTRDRGSNQPQHF.

V is TRBV28 and J is TRBJ1-5; possibly TRBD1 for D (6 bases). The V gene lost 3 bases and the J gene lost 1 base, with 10 bases spanning the gap. Germline lookup yields CDR1 MDHEN and CDR2 SYDVKM. The CDR3 contains 15 residues. The CDR3 nucleotides are TGTGCCAGCAGTTTGGGGGGCTACAGCAATCAGCCCCAGCATTTT. It translates to CASSLGGYSNQPQHF. The variable domain in full, completed from reference TRBV28 and TRBJ1-5, reads DVKVTQSSRYLVKRTGEKVFLECVQDMDHENMFWYRQDPGLGLRLIYFSYDVKMKEKGDIPEGYSVSREKKERFSLILESASTNQTSMYLCASSLGGYSNQPQHFGDGTRLSIL.

The chain links TRBV11-2 to TRBJ1-1; possible D gene TRBD1, 6 bases. The CDR3 covers 15 residues. Germline CDR1 is SGHAT and CDR2 is FQNNGV. Trimming shortened V by 5 bases and J by 6 bases, and 19 bases separated the two germline ends. CDR3: CASSARGGFSSEAFF. As DNA, the CDR3 is TGTGCCAGCAGCGCCAGGGGTGGGTTTTCCTCTGAAGCTTTCTTT.

About this clone: The junction departs from germline at one end; a sequencing error may be responsible. This chain joins TRBV11-2 and TRBJ1-1; 7 bases fit TRBD1. There are 12 residues in the CDR3. Per germline, CDR1 SGHAT and CDR2 FQNNGV. The CDR3 DNA reads as TGTGCCAGCAGCACCCAGGGGGTACGGTGCGATTTT. Translation gives CASSTQGVRCDF. Together with reference TRBV11-2 and TRBJ1-1, the CDR3 gives the full variable domain: EAGVAQSPRYKIIEKRQSVAFWCNPISGHATLYWYQQILGQGPKLLIQFQNNGVVDDSQLPKDRFSAERLKGVDSTLKIQPAKLEDSAVYLCASSTQGVRCDFGQGTRLTVV.

The gene calls are TRBV6-5 and TRBJ1-3; D may be TRBD1 (5 bases). The CDR3 has 15 residues. Trimming left V 6 bases short and J 2 bases short, with 14 bases between. CDR1 and CDR2 from the germline V gene are MNHEY and SVGAGI. CDR3 coding DNA: TGTGCCAGCAGAGCGGGACGAGGACCTGGAAACACCATATATTTT. Translated: CASRAGRGPGNTIYF.

The chain is built from TRBV2 and TRBJ1-6; no definite D call. The CDR3 sequence is 14 residues long. CDR1 SNHLY and CDR2 FYNNEI come from the germline V gene. V was shortened by 3 bases and J by 6 bases, with 9 bases between the two germline ends. The CDR3: CASSDGNSNSPLHF. The DNA of the CDR3 is TGTGCCAGCAGTGATGGTAACAGTAATTCACCCCTCCACTTT.

The gene calls are TRBV7-3 and TRBJ2-7, with 7 bases that match TRBD2. This CDR3 region has 13 residues. The trim removed 2 bases at V and 3 bases at J, leaving 1 base unmatched. CDR1 is SGHTA and CDR2 is FQGTGA in the germline V gene. In nucleotides, the CDR3 is TGTGCCAGCAGCTTAGGGACTAACTACGAGCAGTACGTC. As protein: CASSLGTNYEQYV.

The chain carries TRBV13 and TRBJ1-1; D gene unclear. Trimming took 3 bases from V and 9 from J, leaving 20 bases between them. The CDR3 spans 15 residues. Germline V lookup: CDR1 PRHDT, CDR2 FYEKMQ (reference sequence). The CDR3 sequence is CASSLKTWAVQKAFF. The CDR3 DNA reads as TGTGCCAGCAGCTTGAAGACTTGGGCCGTCCAGAAAGCTTTCTTT. Looking up the rest from reference TRBV13 and TRBJ1-1 gives the full variable domain: AAGVIQSPRHLIKEKRETATLKCYPIPRHDTVYWYQQGPGQDPQFLISFYEKMQSDKGSIPDRFSAQQFSDYHSELNMSSLELGDSALYFCASSLKTWAVQKAFFGQGTRLTVV.

The chain couples TRBV5-6 to TRBJ1-1, with D unresolved. V was cut by 3 bases and J by 0 bases, with 12 bases left in between. Germline-derived CDR1 and CDR2 are SGHDT and YYEEEE. The CDR3 runs 15 residues. Here the CDR3 reads CASSSARQMNTEAFF. The CDR3 nucleotides are TGTGCCAGCAGCTCTGCACGGCAGATGAACACTGAAGCTTTCTTT.

The chain uses TRBV28 and TRBJ2-7; 7 nucleotides align to TRBD2. CDR1 is MDHEN and CDR2 is SYDVKM in the germline V gene. The CDR3 length is 12 residues. Trimming at V came to 3 bases and at J to 7 bases, leaving 3 bases not matched to a gene. The CDR3 nucleotides read TGTGCCAGCAGTTTGTCAGCGGGAGAGCAGTACTTC. It codes for CASSLSAGEQYF.

The chain combines TRBV19 with TRBJ2-2; tentative D call: TRBD2 (5 bases). The V gene's germline CDR1 is LNHDA and CDR2 SQIVND (reference sequence). Trimming shortened V by 6 bases and J by 1 base, and 12 bases separated the two germline ends. The CDR3 is 15 residues long. The DNA for the CDR3 is TGTGCCAGTAGCTCGGCGGGTCAGAACACCGGGGAGCTGTTTTTT. Amino acids: CASSSAGQNTGELFF.

V usage is TRBV3-1 (or the pseudogene TRBV3-2) and J usage is TRBJ2-3; TRBD1 matches 9 bases. The ends lost 1 base at V and 6 bases at J; junction bases unmatched: 2. The CDR3 is made up of 14 amino acids. CDR1 is LGHDT and CDR2 is YNNKEL in the germline V gene (reference sequence). The CDR3 reads CASSQGDRADTQYF. CDR3 bases: TGTGCCAGCAGCCAAGGGGACAGGGCCGATACGCAGTATTTT.